This is a list of T cell receptor beta chains from one sample in a study of CD8+ T cells in alopecia areata. TCRdb's copy holds only in-frame clones and misses some; the assay was immunoSEQ multiplex PCR. The profile covers 200,000 to 250,000 clones, with roughly 66% appearing a single time and 0.95% to 1.5% taken by the ten largest. The sample here was CD4+ T cells sorted from blood, taken at roughly week 45, from a patient treated with tofacitinib. The receptor source for this set is a human donor with alopecia areata. The CDR3 runs from the conserved cysteine through the conserved F or W. The D gene is left open where the match is weak. Clone size is given for some rows only: seen once, a few or many times, or a class if the clone is expanded.

clone_size: -
j_call: TRBJ2-1
d_call: -
v_call: TRBV5-4
cdr3_aa: CASSPRAYNEQFF
cdr3_nt: TGTGCCAGCAGCCCCAGAGCTTACAATGAGCAGTTCTTC

clone_size: -
j_call: TRBJ2-2
d_call: TRBD1
v_call: TRBV7-3
cdr3_aa: CASSRDRGSTGELFF
cdr3_nt: TGTGCCAGCAGCCGAGACAGGGGGAGTACCGGGGAGCTGTTTTTT

clone_size: -
j_call: TRBJ1-6
d_call: -
v_call: TRBV30
cdr3_aa: CAWSVQSGFEVLHF
cdr3_nt: TGTGCCTGGAGTGTACAATCGGGTTTCGAGGTCCTCCACTTT

clone_size: -
j_call: TRBJ1-3
d_call: TRBD1
v_call: TRBV13
cdr3_aa: CASSSGHRGERGNTIYF
cdr3_nt: TGTGCCAGCAGCTCCGGGCACAGGGGAGAGAGAGGAAACACCATATATTTT

clone_size: few
j_call: TRBJ1-5
d_call: TRBD1
v_call: TRBV29-1
cdr3_aa: CSCTSGGGNQPQHF
cdr3_nt: TGCAGCTGCACGTCAGGGGGAGGGAATCAGCCCCAGCATTTT

clone_size: -
j_call: TRBJ1-2
d_call: -
v_call: TRBV30
cdr3_aa: CAGGSRGNDYTF
cdr3_nt: TGTGCCGGGGGTTCGAGGGGGAATGACTACACCTTC

clone_size: -
j_call: TRBJ1-2
d_call: -
v_call: TRBV11-2
cdr3_aa: CASSLEGFRGYTF
cdr3_nt: TGTGCCAGCAGCTTAGAGGGGTTCCGAGGCTACACCTTC

clone_size: -
j_call: TRBJ2-1
d_call: -
v_call: TRBV5-1
cdr3_aa: CASSLAADNEQFF
cdr3_nt: TGCGCCAGCAGCTTGGCCGCAGACAATGAGCAGTTCTTC

clone_size: -
j_call: TRBJ2-1
d_call: -
v_call: TRBV5-1
cdr3_aa: CASSLEATYNEQFF
cdr3_nt: TGCGCCAGCAGCTTGGAGGCGACTTACAATGAGCAGTTCTTC

clone_size: -
j_call: TRBJ1-1
d_call: -
v_call: TRBV5-1
cdr3_aa: CASSPGQNRGAFF
cdr3_nt: TGCGCCAGCAGTCCGGGACAAAACCGGGGAGCTTTCTTT

clone_size: -
j_call: TRBJ1-2
d_call: -
v_call: TRBV29-1
cdr3_aa: CSVLRQSGYTF
cdr3_nt: TGCAGCGTCCTCCGACAGTCGGGCTACACCTTC

clone_size: -
j_call: TRBJ2-5
d_call: -
v_call: TRBV5-4
cdr3_aa: CASSLWMGETQYF
cdr3_nt: TGTGCCAGCAGCTTGTGGATGGGAGAGACCCAGTACTTC

clone_size: -
j_call: TRBJ1-5
d_call: TRBD1
v_call: TRBV29-1
cdr3_aa: CSVAGTDNQPQHF
cdr3_nt: TGCAGCGTTGCTGGGACAGATAATCAGCCCCAGCATTTT

clone_size: -
j_call: TRBJ2-2
d_call: TRBD2
v_call: TRBV10-3
cdr3_aa: CAISPLAGNGELFF
cdr3_nt: TGTGCCATCAGTCCTCTAGCGGGCAACGGGGAGCTGTTTTTT

clone_size: -
j_call: TRBJ2-7
d_call: -
v_call: TRBV5-1
cdr3_aa: CASSLFEGYEQYF
cdr3_nt: TGCGCCAGCAGCTTGTTTGAGGGCTACGAGCAGTACTTC

clone_size: -
j_call: TRBJ2-1
d_call: TRBD1
v_call: TRBV28
cdr3_aa: CASRQGPLEQFF
cdr3_nt: TGTGCCAGCAGACAGGGGCCCCTCGAGCAGTTCTTC

clone_size: -
j_call: TRBJ2-7
d_call: -
v_call: TRBV6-6
cdr3_aa: CASRDGQGQSYEQYF
cdr3_nt: TGTGCCAGCAGGGACGGGCAGGGGCAGTCCTACGAGCAGTACTTC

clone_size: few
j_call: TRBJ2-1
d_call: -
v_call: TRBV5-1
cdr3_aa: CASSLSGANIQFF
cdr3_nt: TGCGCCAGCAGCTTGTCCGGGGCCAACATACAGTTCTTC

clone_size: -
j_call: TRBJ2-5
d_call: TRBD2
v_call: TRBV5-4
cdr3_aa: CASSPRLAGAQETQYF
cdr3_nt: TGTGCCAGCAGCCCTCGACTAGCGGGGGCCCAAGAGACCCAGTACTTC

clone_size: -
j_call: TRBJ1-4
d_call: -
v_call: TRBV30
cdr3_aa: CAGDPGREDEKKLFF
cdr3_nt: TGTGCCGGAGACCCAGGAAGGGAAGACGAGAAAAAACTGTTTTTT

clone_size: -
j_call: TRBJ1-4
d_call: -
v_call: TRBV15
cdr3_aa: CATSSSMLGANEKLFF
cdr3_nt: TGTGCCACCAGCAGTTCCATGCTGGGAGCTAATGAAAAACTGTTTTTT

clone_size: -
j_call: TRBJ2-1
d_call: -
v_call: TRBV4-1
cdr3_aa: CASSQGDSKGYNEQFF
cdr3_nt: TGCGCCAGCAGCCAAGGGGACTCTAAGGGTTACAATGAGCAGTTCTTC

clone_size: once
j_call: TRBJ2-7
d_call: -
v_call: TRBV7-2
cdr3_aa: CASSLGTGVSYEQYF
cdr3_nt: TGTGCCAGCAGCCTGGGGACGGGAGTTTCCTACGAGCAGTACTTC

clone_size: -
j_call: TRBJ1-5
d_call: TRBD1
v_call: TRBV4-3
cdr3_aa: CASSQGQGINQPQHF
cdr3_nt: TGCGCCAGCAGCCAAGGACAGGGGATTAATCAGCCCCAGCATTTT

clone_size: -
j_call: TRBJ2-3
d_call: TRBD2
v_call: TRBV29-1
cdr3_aa: CSVTGTSGGHTDTQYF
cdr3_nt: TGCAGCGTCACCGGGACTAGCGGGGGGCACACAGATACGCAGTATTTT

clone_size: -
j_call: TRBJ1-1
d_call: TRBD1
v_call: TRBV29-1
cdr3_aa: CSVYTAGTANTEAFF
cdr3_nt: TGCAGCGTTTATACCGCTGGGACAGCTAACACTGAAGCTTTCTTT

clone_size: -
j_call: TRBJ2-2
d_call: TRBD1
v_call: TRBV5-6
cdr3_aa: CASSLDRVPTGELFF
cdr3_nt: TGTGCCAGCAGCCTGGACAGGGTACCCACCGGGGAGCTGTTTTTT

clone_size: -
j_call: TRBJ1-2
d_call: TRBD1
v_call: TRBV10-3
cdr3_aa: CAISEDRDGYTF
cdr3_nt: TGTGCCATCAGTGAGGACAGGGATGGCTACACCTTC

clone_size: few
j_call: TRBJ2-7
d_call: TRBD1
v_call: TRBV25-1
cdr3_aa: CASTPGQGAYEQYF
cdr3_nt: TGTGCCAGCACACCGGGACAGGGGGCCTACGAGCAGTACTTC

clone_size: once
j_call: TRBJ1-1
d_call: -
v_call: TRBV29-1
cdr3_aa: CSVEQRQGSTEAFF
cdr3_nt: TGCAGCGTTGAACAACGGCAGGGTAGCACTGAAGCTTTCTTT

clone_size: few
j_call: TRBJ2-7
d_call: -
v_call: TRBV6-6
cdr3_aa: CASSYEPAYEQYF
cdr3_nt: TGTGCCAGCAGTTACGAGCCTGCCTACGAGCAGTACTTC

clone_size: -
j_call: TRBJ1-1
d_call: -
v_call: TRBV28
cdr3_aa: CASSVSMGVVRAFF
cdr3_nt: TGTGCCAGCAGTGTCTCAATGGGGGTCGTCCGAGCTTTCTTT

clone_size: few
j_call: TRBJ1-5
d_call: TRBD1
v_call: TRBV29-1
cdr3_aa: CSGKTGDNQPQHF
cdr3_nt: TGCAGCGGGAAGACAGGGGACAATCAGCCCCAGCATTTT

clone_size: -
j_call: TRBJ1-4
d_call: TRBD1
v_call: TRBV9
cdr3_aa: CASSATGTGEQKLFF
cdr3_nt: TGTGCCAGCAGCGCTACCGGGACAGGGGAACAAAAACTGTTTTTT

clone_size: few
j_call: TRBJ2-4
d_call: TRBD1
v_call: TRBV4-3
cdr3_aa: CASIPMRGQPTWGNGIQYF
cdr3_nt: TGCGCCAGCATTCCCATGAGGGGGCAACCTACCTGGGGAAACGGTATTCAGTACTTC

clone_size: -
j_call: TRBJ1-1
d_call: TRBD1
v_call: TRBV7-2
cdr3_aa: CASSHWTGGAFF
cdr3_nt: TGTGCCAGCAGCCATTGGACAGGGGGAGCTTTCTTT

clone_size: once
j_call: TRBJ2-1
d_call: TRBD2
v_call: TRBV15
cdr3_aa: CATSRDSLAGGNEQFF
cdr3_nt: TGTGCCACCAGCAGAGATTCACTAGCGGGGGGCAATGAGCAGTTCTTC

clone_size: few
j_call: TRBJ2-3
d_call: TRBD2
v_call: TRBV29-1
cdr3_aa: CSVSVRGGTDTQYF
cdr3_nt: TGCAGCGTCTCGGTCCGGGGGGGCACAGATACGCAGTATTTT

clone_size: -
j_call: TRBJ1-1
d_call: -
v_call: TRBV5-1
cdr3_aa: CASSPPRVNTEAFF
cdr3_nt: TGCGCCAGCAGTCCCCCACGGGTGAACACTGAAGCTTTCTTT

clone_size: -
j_call: TRBJ2-7
d_call: TRBD1
v_call: TRBV5-1
cdr3_aa: CASSPWDSSSYEQYF
cdr3_nt: TGCGCCAGCAGCCCCTGGGACAGCAGCTCCTACGAGCAGTACTTC

clone_size: -
j_call: TRBJ2-3
d_call: -
v_call: TRBV10-3
cdr3_aa: CATGTPRGMTDTQYF
cdr3_nt: TGTGCCACCGGGACCCCCAGGGGTATGACAGATACGCAGTATTTT

clone_size: -
j_call: TRBJ2-7
d_call: TRBD1
v_call: TRBV4-2
cdr3_aa: CASSQEDRASYEQYF
cdr3_nt: TGTGCCAGCAGCCAAGAAGACAGGGCCTCCTACGAGCAGTACTTC

clone_size: once
j_call: TRBJ1-5
d_call: -
v_call: TRBV30
cdr3_aa: CAWNHGTNQPQHF
cdr3_nt: TGTGCCTGGAACCACGGTACTAATCAGCCCCAGCATTTT

clone_size: -
j_call: TRBJ2-2
d_call: -
v_call: TRBV7-2
cdr3_aa: CASSQINLVDTGELFF
cdr3_nt: TGTGCCAGCAGCCAGATTAATCTTGTGGACACCGGGGAGCTGTTTTTT

clone_size: once
j_call: TRBJ1-2
d_call: TRBD1
v_call: TRBV11-2
cdr3_aa: CASSQGGTAANYGYTF
cdr3_nt: TGTGCCAGCAGTCAAGGAGGGACAGCTGCTAACTATGGCTACACCTTC

clone_size: -
j_call: TRBJ1-1
d_call: TRBD1
v_call: TRBV7-2
cdr3_aa: CASSLTGLNTEAFF
cdr3_nt: TGTGCCAGCAGCTTGACAGGGTTGAACACTGAAGCTTTCTTT

clone_size: -
j_call: TRBJ1-2
d_call: TRBD1
v_call: TRBV9
cdr3_aa: CASSVGPGQGNYGYTF
cdr3_nt: TGTGCCAGCAGCGTAGGACCGGGACAGGGTAACTATGGCTACACCTTC

clone_size: few
j_call: TRBJ1-4
d_call: TRBD1
v_call: TRBV10-3
cdr3_aa: CAISIDRGTNEKLFF
cdr3_nt: TGTGCCATCAGCATCGACAGGGGAACTAATGAAAAACTGTTTTTT

clone_size: -
j_call: TRBJ2-3
d_call: TRBD2
v_call: TRBV7-8
cdr3_aa: CASSSNLAGIRTDTQYF
cdr3_nt: TGTGCCAGCAGCTCAAACCTAGCGGGGATCCGCACAGATACGCAGTATTTT

clone_size: -
j_call: TRBJ2-7
d_call: TRBD1
v_call: TRBV29-1
cdr3_aa: CSVEPWSTGGNEQYF
cdr3_nt: TGCAGCGTCGAACCCTGGTCGACAGGGGGCAACGAGCAGTACTTC

clone_size: -
j_call: TRBJ2-7
d_call: -
v_call: TRBV6-5
cdr3_aa: CASSFGVGEQYF
cdr3_nt: TGTGCCAGCAGTTTCGGGGTAGGCGAGCAGTACTTC

clone_size: few
j_call: TRBJ1-4
d_call: -
v_call: TRBV14
cdr3_aa: CASSQVQGVNEKLFF
cdr3_nt: TGTGCCAGCAGCCAAGTTCAAGGGGTAAATGAAAAACTGTTTTTT

clone_size: -
j_call: TRBJ2-7
d_call: -
v_call: TRBV18
cdr3_aa: CASSPKGTSYAYEQYF
cdr3_nt: TGTGCCAGCTCACCAAAAGGGACTTCCTACGCCTACGAGCAGTACTTC